The 12 T cell receptor beta chains in this list originate from one sample, sequenced in a study of T cells after yellow fever vaccination (dated by TCRdb to between 2017 and 2020). The meaning of the sample's treatment or condition label: live attenuated yellow fever vaccine strain. Library creation used 5' RACE. Sequencer: Illumina HiSeq 2500. The public reads were run again by TCRdb, first through fastp at Q25 and then through MiXCR, and only productive beta chains were kept. One record per CDR3 amino acid sequence lists the most common genes and DNA. This sample gives roughly 250,000 distinct CDR3 sequences in total; 10% to 15% of them show up just once. The top ten hold 0.5% to 0.6% of the sample. Sequenced here: CD4+ T cells sorted from PBMCs, sampled 45 days after the yellow fever booster vaccination. These TCRs come from a man younger than 45 who received the YFV17D yellow fever vaccine.

The genes are TRBV7-8 and TRBJ2-5; 11 bases fit TRBD2. The CDR3 contains 16 residues. Losses at the gene ends were 5 bases for V and 2 bases for J; bases not matched to a gene: 7. Germline V lookup: CDR1 SGHVS, CDR2 FQNEAQ. The CDR3 loop reads CASSRSTSGVQETQYF. Written as DNA, the CDR3 is TGTGCCAGCAGCCGATCGACTAGCGGGGTTCAAGAGACCCAGTACTTC.

This clonotype was seen a handful of times. The V call is TRBV18, the J call TRBJ2-7; a weak D match, TRBD1 (5 bases). The CDR3 loop spans 14 amino acids. V was cut by 0 bases and J by 6 bases, with 12 bases left in between. In germline, CDR1 is KGHSH, CDR2 LQKENI. In DNA form, the CDR3 reads TGTGCCAGCTCACCACCGGGGTACAGGTTCGAGCAGTACTTC. It is translated as CASSPPGYRFEQYF.

This clonotype has more than one count but fewer than ten. The V gene is TRBV4-3, the J gene TRBJ2-1; the D gene is possibly TRBD2 (5 bases). Deletions cut 4 bases from V and 9 bases from J, with 16 bases between. The CDR3 extends over 14 amino acids. Germline V gene sequence: CDR1 LGHNA, CDR2 YSLEER. CDR3 region: CASSPEGLVGEQFF. The DNA for the CDR3 is TGCGCCAGCAGCCCCGAGGGCCTCGTTGGTGAGCAGTTCTTC.

The chain employs TRBV29-1 and TRBJ2-5, with D possibly called TRBD1 or TRBD2 (5 bases each). Germline CDR1 is SQVTM and CDR2 is ANQGSEA. Trimming took off 4 bases at V and 9 bases at J, with 12 bases between the two ends. The CDR3 runs 11 residues. CDR3 residues: CSVGGAGAQYF. The DNA of the CDR3 is TGCAGCGTTGGAGGGGCCGGGGCCCAGTACTTC.

Only a few counts were recorded for this clonotype. The chain carries TRBV7-3 and TRBJ2-2; possible D gene TRBD2, 5 bases. The CDR3 sequence is 16 residues long. Germline-derived CDR1 and CDR2 are SGHTA and FQGTGA. V was pared by 4 bases and J by 2 bases, with 14 bases between. The CDR3 loop is CASSSQPGVNTGELFF. The CDR3 region has the DNA TGTGCCAGCAGCTCCCAGCCCGGGGTTAACACCGGGGAGCTGTTTTTT.

This clonotype was seen repeatedly, ten times or more. The chain couples TRBV20-1 to TRBJ2-3; 12 positions agree with TRBD1. Germline V lookup: CDR1 DFQATT, CDR2 SNEGSKA (reference sequence). V shed 5 bases and J 4 bases; nucleotides not matched to a gene: 4. The length of the CDR3 is 14 residues. CDR3 amino acids: CSAWGQGAADTQYF. In DNA form, the CDR3 reads TGCAGTGCTTGGGGACAGGGGGCCGCAGATACGCAGTATTTT.

This clonotype was picked up one time. This may be a read error, as it is one base from a much larger clone. This chain uses TRBV12-3 or TRBV12-4 with TRBJ1-5; D ambiguous. The CDR3 extends over 14 amino acids. The V end was cut by 8 bases, the J end by 0 bases, with 11 bases between. The CDR3 DNA reads TGTGCCAGCGAGACGGTGTATAGCAATCAGCCCCAGCATTTT. Its protein product is CASETVYSNQPQHF.

This clonotype was recorded a few times. The rearrangement joins TRBV14 to TRBJ2-1, with D maybe TRBD1 (6 bases). From germline, CDR1 is SGHDN and CDR2 FVKESK. V gave up 1 base and J gave up 7 bases, with 14 bases separating them. There are 15 residues in the CDR3. In nucleotides, the CDR3 is TGTGCCAGCAGCCAAGCCTTGGGGGCTCGAAATGAGCAGTTCTTC. Its translation is CASSQALGARNEQFF.

V usage is TRBV11-2 and J usage is TRBJ2-7; the match to TRBD1 covers 8 bases. CDR1 and CDR2 (germline): SGHAT, FQNNGV. Unmatched junction bases numbered 12, after V lost 5 bases and J lost 3 bases. The CDR3 is 16 residues long. CDR3 protein: CASSIRRAGGDYEQYF. CDR3 bases: TGTGCCAGCAGCATTAGACGCGCAGGGGGCGACTACGAGCAGTACTTC.

This clonotype showed up many times. The gene calls are TRBV6-5 and TRBJ2-1; TRBD1 agrees at 8 bases. CDR1 is MNHEY, CDR2 SVGAGI, per germline. Trimming cost V 6 bases and J 6 bases; bases outside gene matches: 13. The CDR3 extends over 16 amino acids. CDR3 amino acids: CASSNSGGAWSNEQFF. For the CDR3, the DNA is TGTGCCAGCAGCAACTCAGGGGGCGCGTGGAGCAATGAGCAGTTCTTC.

The chain links TRBV12-3 or TRBV12-4 to TRBJ2-1; possible D gene TRBD1, 5 bases. Between the trimmed V and J ends, which lost 1 base and 5 bases, there was a span of 9 bases. The length of the CDR3 is 14 residues. The CDR3 is CASSLGTPNNEQFF. The CDR3 DNA reads as TGTGCCAGCAGTTTAGGGACACCCAACAATGAGCAGTTCTTC.

This clonotype came up once. The genes are TRBV7-9 and TRBJ2-2, with D tentatively TRBD2 (5 bases). The CDR3 has 17 residues. Germline V gene lookup returns CDR1 SEHNR and CDR2 FQNEAQ (reference sequence). Trimming took 2 bases from V and 1 from J, leaving 14 bases between them. The CDR3 sequence: CASSLSLGSVNTGELFF. The CDR3 coding sequence is TGTGCCAGCAGCTTATCCCTTGGTAGCGTGAACACCGGGGAGCTGTTTTTT.